The 7 T cell receptor beta chains below all came from one sample that was sequenced in a study of graft-versus-host responses after intestinal transplantation. TCRdb keeps only in-frame clones here, not all; method: immunoSEQ multiplex PCR. Of 80,000 to 100,000 clones in the sample, around 86% were seen once. The antigens of these receptors remain unknown. This specimen was unstimulated CD8+ T cells sorted from spleen or lymph node cells, taken before intestinal transplant. The receptor source for this set is a human donor who received an intestinal transplant.

This clone was seen a single time. This sequence joins TRBV6-5 and TRBJ2-1, with D uncertain. This CDR3 spans 12 amino acids. CDR1 MNHEY and CDR2 SVGAGI come from the germline V gene. The V gene lost 8 bases and the J gene lost 8 bases, with 13 bases spanning the gap. CDR3 amino acids: CASVNVYDEQFF. The CDR3 DNA follows: TGTGCCAGCGTTAACGTATACGATGAGCAGTTCTTC.

This rearrangement joins TRBV6-5 to TRBJ2-3, with TRBD2 matching 8 bases. The germline gives CDR1 MNHEY, CDR2 SVGAGI. V was pared by 1 base and J by 1 base, with 1 base of the junction left unmatched. CDR3 size: 15 residues. This chain's CDR3 is CASSYYGGGTDTQYF. The CDR3 DNA sequence: TGTGCCAGCAGTTACTACGGGGGGGGCACAGATACGCAGTATTTT.

This clone appeared a single time. This chain joins TRBV5-5 and TRBJ1-5; TRBD1 might be the D (6 bases). From germline, CDR1 is SGHKS and CDR2 YYEKEE (reference sequence). The CDR3 sequence is 15 residues long. Deletions cut 6 bases from V and 0 bases from J, with 13 bases between. CDR3 residues: CASTEGGNSNQPQHF. The DNA of the CDR3 is TGTGCCAGCACCGAAGGGGGAAATAGCAATCAGCCCCAGCATTTT.

This chain connects TRBV7-9 to TRBJ2-1; D might be TRBD1 (5 bases). The CDR3 is made up of 16 amino acids. CDR1 and CDR2 from the germline V gene are SEHNR and FQNEAQ (reference sequence). The V gene lost 5 bases and the J gene lost 2 bases, with 16 bases spanning the gap. CDR3 residues: CASSRKRQYTYNEQFF. The CDR3 DNA is TGTGCCAGCAGCAGAAAGAGACAGTATACCTACAATGAGCAGTTCTTC.

The chain links TRBV7-9 to TRBJ2-7; 9 bases match TRBD2. The V and J ends lost 1 base and 2 bases, in that order; junction bases with no gene match: 3. Germline V CDR1 and CDR2: SEHNR, FQNEAQ (reference sequence). This CDR3 is built from 15 residues. DNA for the CDR3: TGTGCCAGCAGCTTAGAGTCTAGCGGGGCCTACGAGCAGTACTTC. Protein product: CASSLESSGAYEQYF.

This clone was picked up one time. V usage is TRBV4-1 and J usage is TRBJ2-3; D might be TRBD2 (6 bases). Germline CDR1 MGHRA, CDR2 YSYEKL. This CDR3 comprises 17 residues. Trimming shortened V by 2 bases and J by 0 bases, and 15 bases separated the two germline ends. In DNA form, the CDR3 reads TGCGCCAGCAGCCAAATTTTCCGGGACTGGAGCACAGATACGCAGTATTTT. Protein product: CASSQIFRDWSTDTQYF.

The rearrangement joins TRBV5-1 to TRBJ2-1; 9 bases line up with TRBD2. V shed 5 bases, J shed 4 bases, and the junction held 1 base outside the gene matches. The germline V gene has CDR1 SGHRS and CDR2 YFSETQ. The CDR3 has 13 amino acids. DNA of the CDR3: TGCGCCAGCAGTACTAGCGGGTACAATGAGCAGTTCTTC. It encodes CASSTSGYNEQFF.